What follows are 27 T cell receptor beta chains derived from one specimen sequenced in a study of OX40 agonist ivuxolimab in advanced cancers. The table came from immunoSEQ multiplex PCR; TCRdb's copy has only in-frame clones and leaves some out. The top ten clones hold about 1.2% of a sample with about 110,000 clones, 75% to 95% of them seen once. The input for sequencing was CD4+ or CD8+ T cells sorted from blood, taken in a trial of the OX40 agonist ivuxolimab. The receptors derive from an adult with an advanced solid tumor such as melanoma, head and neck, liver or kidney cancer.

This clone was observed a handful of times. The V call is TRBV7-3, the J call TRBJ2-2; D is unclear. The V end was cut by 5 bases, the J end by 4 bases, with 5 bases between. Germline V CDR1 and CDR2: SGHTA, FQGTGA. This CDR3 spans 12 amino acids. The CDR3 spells CASSRSTGELFF. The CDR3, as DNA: TGTGCCAGCAGCCGGAGCACCGGGGAGCTGTTTTTT.

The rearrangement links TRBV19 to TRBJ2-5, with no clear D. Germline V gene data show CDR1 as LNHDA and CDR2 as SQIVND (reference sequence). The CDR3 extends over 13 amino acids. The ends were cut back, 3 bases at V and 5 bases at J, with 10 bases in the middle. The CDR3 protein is CASSISSVETQYF. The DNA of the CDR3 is TGTGCCAGTAGTATCTCTAGTGTGGAGACCCAGTACTTC.

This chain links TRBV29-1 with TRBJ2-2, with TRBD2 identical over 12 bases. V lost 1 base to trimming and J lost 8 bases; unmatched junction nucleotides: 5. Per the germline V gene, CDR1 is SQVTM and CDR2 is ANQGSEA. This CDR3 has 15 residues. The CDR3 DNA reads TGCAGCGTTGAAGGGACTAGCGGGAAACCTGGGGAGCTGTTTTTT. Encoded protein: CSVEGTSGKPGELFF.

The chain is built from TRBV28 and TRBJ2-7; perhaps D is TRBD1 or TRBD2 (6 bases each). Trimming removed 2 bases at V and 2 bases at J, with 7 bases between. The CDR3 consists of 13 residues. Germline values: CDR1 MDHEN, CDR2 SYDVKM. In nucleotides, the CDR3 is TGTGCCAGCAGTTTAGGGGGGCCCTACGAGCAGTACTTC. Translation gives CASSLGGPYEQYF. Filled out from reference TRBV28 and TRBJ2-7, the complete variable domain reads DVKVTQSSRYLVKRTGEKVFLECVQDMDHENMFWYRQDPGLGLRLIYFSYDVKMKEKGDIPEGYSVSREKKERFSLILESASTNQTSMYLCASSLGGPYEQYFGPGTRLTVT.

The CDR3 loop reads CASAGQGGFQETQYF. CDR3 in DNA: TGCGCCAGTGCCGGGCAGGGGGGTTTCCAAGAGACCCAGTACTTC. The rearrangement joins TRBV5-1 to TRBJ2-5; D is possibly TRBD1 (7 bases). The CDR3 contains 15 residues. The V and J ends lost 8 bases and 1 base respectively, with 18 bases between them. Germline CDR1 reads SGHRS; CDR2 reads YFSETQ.

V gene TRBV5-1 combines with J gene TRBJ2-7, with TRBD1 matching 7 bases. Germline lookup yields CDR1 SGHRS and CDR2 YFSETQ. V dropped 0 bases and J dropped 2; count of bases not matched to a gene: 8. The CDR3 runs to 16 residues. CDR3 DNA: TGCGCCAGCAGCTTGGACCCTGACAGGGCCCCCTACGAGCAGTACTTC. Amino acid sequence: CASSLDPDRAPYEQYF.

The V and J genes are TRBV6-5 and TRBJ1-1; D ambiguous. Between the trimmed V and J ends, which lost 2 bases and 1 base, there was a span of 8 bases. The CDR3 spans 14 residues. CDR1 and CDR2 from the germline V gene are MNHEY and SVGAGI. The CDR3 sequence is CASSYDSRNTEAFF. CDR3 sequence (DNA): TGTGCCAGCAGTTACGATAGCAGGAACACTGAAGCTTTCTTT.

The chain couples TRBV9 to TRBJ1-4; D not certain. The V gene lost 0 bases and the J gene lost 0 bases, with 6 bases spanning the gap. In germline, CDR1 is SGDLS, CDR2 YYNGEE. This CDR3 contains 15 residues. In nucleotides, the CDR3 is TGTGCCAGCAGCGTAGCGGTCGCAACTAATGAAAAACTGTTTTTT. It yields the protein CASSVAVATNEKLFF.

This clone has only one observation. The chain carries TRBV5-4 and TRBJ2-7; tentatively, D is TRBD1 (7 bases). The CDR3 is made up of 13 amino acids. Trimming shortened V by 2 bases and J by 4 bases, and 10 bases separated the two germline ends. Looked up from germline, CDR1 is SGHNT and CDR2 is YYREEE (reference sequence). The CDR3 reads CASSFQGGYEQYF. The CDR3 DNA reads TGTGCCAGCAGCTTTCAGGGGGGATACGAGCAGTACTTC.

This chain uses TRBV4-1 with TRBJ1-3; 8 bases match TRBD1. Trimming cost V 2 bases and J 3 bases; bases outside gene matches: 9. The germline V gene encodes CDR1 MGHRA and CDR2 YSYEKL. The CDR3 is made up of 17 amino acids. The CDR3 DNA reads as TGCGCCAGCAGCCAACGCCTTCAGGGGGCCAGTGGAAACACCATATATTTT. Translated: CASSQRLQGASGNTIYF.

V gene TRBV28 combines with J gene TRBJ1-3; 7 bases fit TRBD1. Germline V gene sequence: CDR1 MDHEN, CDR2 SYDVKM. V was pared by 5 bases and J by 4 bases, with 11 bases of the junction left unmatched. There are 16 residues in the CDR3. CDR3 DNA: TGTGCCAGCAGTCCCTTTACAGGGGTTGGAGGAAACACCATATATTTT. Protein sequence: CASSPFTGVGGNTIYF.

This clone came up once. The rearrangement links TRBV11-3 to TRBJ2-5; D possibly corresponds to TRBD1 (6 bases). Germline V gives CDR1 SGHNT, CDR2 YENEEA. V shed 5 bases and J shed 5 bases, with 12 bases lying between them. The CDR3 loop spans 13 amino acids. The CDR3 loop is CASSTSGEETQYF. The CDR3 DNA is TGTGCCAGCAGCACATCAGGGGAGGAGACCCAGTACTTC.

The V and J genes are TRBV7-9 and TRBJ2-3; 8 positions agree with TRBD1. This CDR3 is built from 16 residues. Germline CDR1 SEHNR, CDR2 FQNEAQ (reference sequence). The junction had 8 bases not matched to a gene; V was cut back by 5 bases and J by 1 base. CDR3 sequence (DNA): TGTGCCAGCAGCGCCCCGCCGACAGGGGGCACAGATACGCAGTATTTT. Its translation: CASSAPPTGGTDTQYF.

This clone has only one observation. The CDR3 spells CASRYSGGQDYGYTF. The CDR3 DNA reads as TGTGCCAGCAGATACTCGGGGGGACAGGACTATGGCTACACCTTC. This chain links TRBV7-9 with TRBJ1-2; 8 bases agree with TRBD1. The germline CDR1 and CDR2 sequences are SEHNR and FQNEAQ (reference sequence). The CDR3 runs to 15 residues. With V trimmed by 6 bases and J by 3 bases, 9 bases remained unmatched.

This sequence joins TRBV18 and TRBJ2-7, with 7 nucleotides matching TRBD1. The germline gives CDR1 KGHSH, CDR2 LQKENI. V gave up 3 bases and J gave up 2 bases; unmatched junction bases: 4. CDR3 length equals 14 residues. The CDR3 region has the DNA TGTGCCAGCTCACCCGGGACAGCCACCTACGAGCAGTACTTC. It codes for CASSPGTATYEQYF.

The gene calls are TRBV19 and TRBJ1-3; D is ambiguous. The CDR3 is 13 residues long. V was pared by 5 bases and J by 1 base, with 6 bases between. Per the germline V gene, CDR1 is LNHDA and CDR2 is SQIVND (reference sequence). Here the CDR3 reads CASSQGSGNTIYF. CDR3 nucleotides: TGTGCCAGTAGTCAAGGGTCTGGAAACACCATATATTTT.

Written as DNA, the CDR3 is TGTGCCAGCAGTGAAGGCCCGAACACTGAAGCTTTCTTT. Its translation is CASSEGPNTEAFF. The genes are TRBV6-1 and TRBJ1-1; D remains unclear. Trimming left V 1 base short and J 1 base short, with 4 bases between. Germline assignment: CDR1 MNHNS and CDR2 SASEGT. The CDR3 sequence is 13 residues long.

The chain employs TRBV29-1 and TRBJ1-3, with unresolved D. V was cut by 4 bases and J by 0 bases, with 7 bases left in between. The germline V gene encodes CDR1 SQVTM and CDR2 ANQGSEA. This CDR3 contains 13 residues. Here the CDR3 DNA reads TGCAGCGTTGCGTTTTTCTCTGGAAACACCATATATTTT. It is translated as CSVAFFSGNTIYF. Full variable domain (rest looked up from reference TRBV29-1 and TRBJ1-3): SAVISQKPSRDICQRGTSLTIQCQVDSQVTMMFWYRQQPGQSLTLIATANQGSEATYESGFVIDKFPISRPNLTFSTLTVSNMSPEDSSIYLCSVAFFSGNTIYFGEGSWLTVV.

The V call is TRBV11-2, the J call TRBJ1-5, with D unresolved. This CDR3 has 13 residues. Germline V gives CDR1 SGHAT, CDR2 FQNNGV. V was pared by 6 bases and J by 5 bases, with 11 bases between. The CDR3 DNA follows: TGTGCCAGCAGTTTAAGTTTCGATCAGCCCCAGCATTTT. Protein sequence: CASSLSFDQPQHF. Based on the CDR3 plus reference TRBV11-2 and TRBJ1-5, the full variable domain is EAGVAQSPRYKIIEKRQSVAFWCNPISGHATLYWYQQILGQGPKLLIQFQNNGVVDDSQLPKDRFSAERLKGVDSTLKIQPAKLEDSAVYLCASSLSFDQPQHFGDGTRLSIL.

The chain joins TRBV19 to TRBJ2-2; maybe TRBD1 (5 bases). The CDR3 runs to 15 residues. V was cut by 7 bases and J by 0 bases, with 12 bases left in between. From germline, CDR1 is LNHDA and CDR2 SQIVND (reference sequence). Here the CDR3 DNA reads TGTGCCAGTACGTGGGGCCCTGCGAACACCGGGGAGCTGTTTTTT. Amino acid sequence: CASTWGPANTGELFF.

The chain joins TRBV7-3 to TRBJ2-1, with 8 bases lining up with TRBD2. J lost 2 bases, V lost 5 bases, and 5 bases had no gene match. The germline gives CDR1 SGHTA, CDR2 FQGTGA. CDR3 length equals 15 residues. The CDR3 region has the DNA TGTGCCAGCAGCCCCGTTAGCGGGACCTACAATGAGCAGTTCTTC. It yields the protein CASSPVSGTYNEQFF.

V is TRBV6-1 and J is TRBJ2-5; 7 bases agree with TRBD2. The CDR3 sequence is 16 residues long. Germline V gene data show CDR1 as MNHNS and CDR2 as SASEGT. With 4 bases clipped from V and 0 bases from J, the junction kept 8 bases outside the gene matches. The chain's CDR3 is CASSGRWGGHQETQYF. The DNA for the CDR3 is TGTGCCAGCAGTGGACGCTGGGGGGGACACCAAGAGACCCAGTACTTC.

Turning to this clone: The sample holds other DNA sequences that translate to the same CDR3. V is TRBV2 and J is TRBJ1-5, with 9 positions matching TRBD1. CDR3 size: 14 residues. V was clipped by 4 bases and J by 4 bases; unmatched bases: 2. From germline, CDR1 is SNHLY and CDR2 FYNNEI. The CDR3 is CASSATGGNQPQHF. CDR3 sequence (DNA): TGTGCCAGCAGTGCGACAGGGGGGAATCAGCCCCAGCATTTT. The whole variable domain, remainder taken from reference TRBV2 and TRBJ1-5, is EPEVTQTPSHQVTQMGQEVILRCVPISNHLYFYWYRQILGQKVEFLVSFYNNEISEKSEIFDDQFSVERPDGSNFTLKIRSTKLEDSAMYFCASSATGGNQPQHFGDGTRLSIL.

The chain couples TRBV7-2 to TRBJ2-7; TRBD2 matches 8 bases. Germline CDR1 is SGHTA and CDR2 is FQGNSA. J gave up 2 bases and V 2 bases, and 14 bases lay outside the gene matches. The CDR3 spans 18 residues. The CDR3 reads CASSLNSLRAGGTYEQYF. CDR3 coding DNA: TGTGCCAGCAGCTTAAACTCCCTTCGCGCGGGAGGCACCTACGAGCAGTACTTC.

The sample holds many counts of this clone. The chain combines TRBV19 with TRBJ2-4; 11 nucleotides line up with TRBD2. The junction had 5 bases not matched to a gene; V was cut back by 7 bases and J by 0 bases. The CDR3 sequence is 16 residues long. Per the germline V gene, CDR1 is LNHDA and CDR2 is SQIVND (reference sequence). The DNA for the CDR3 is TGTGCCAGTACTCTAGCGGGAGGACTAGCCAAAAACATTCAGTACTTC. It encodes CASTLAGGLAKNIQYF.

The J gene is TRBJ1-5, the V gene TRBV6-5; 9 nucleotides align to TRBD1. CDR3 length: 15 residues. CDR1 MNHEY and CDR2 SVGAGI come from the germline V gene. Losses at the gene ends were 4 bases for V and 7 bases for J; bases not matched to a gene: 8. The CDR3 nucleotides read TGTGCCAGCAGTTCCATACAGGGGGCCGGGCAGCCCCAGCATTTT. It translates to CASSSIQGAGQPQHF.

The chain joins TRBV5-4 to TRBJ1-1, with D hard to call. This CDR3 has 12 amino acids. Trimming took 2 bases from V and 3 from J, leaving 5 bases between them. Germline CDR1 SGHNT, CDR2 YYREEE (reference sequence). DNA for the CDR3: TGTGCCAGCAGCTTAGGGTACACTGAAGCTTTCTTT. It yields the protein CASSLGYTEAFF.